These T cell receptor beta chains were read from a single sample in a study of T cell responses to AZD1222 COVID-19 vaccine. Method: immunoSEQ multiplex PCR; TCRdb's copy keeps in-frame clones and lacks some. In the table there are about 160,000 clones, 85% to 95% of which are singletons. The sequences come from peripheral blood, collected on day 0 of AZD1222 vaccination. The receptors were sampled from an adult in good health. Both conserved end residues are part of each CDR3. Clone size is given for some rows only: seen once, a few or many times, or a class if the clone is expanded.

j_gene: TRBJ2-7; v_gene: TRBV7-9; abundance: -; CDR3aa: CASSFGQSYEQYF
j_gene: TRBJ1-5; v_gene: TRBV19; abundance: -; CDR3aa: CASSMRSQGYQPQHF
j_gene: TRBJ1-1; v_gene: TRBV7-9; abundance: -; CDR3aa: CASSLSGDTEAFF
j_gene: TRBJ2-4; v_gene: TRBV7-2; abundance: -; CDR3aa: CASSLDTSRGKNIQYF
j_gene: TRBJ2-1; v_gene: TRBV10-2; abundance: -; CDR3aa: CASRKGAGGKDEQFF
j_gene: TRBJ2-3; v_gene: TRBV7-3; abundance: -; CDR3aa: CASSFNNAEDTQYF
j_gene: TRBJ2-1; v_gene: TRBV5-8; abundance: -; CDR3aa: CASSSAAGTRRLF
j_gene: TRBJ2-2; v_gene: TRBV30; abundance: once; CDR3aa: CAWKSGRANTGELFF
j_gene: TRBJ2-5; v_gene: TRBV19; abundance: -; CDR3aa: CASSIRMGTQETQYF
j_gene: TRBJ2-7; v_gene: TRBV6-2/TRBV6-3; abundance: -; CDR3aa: CASSIAGGFLEQYF
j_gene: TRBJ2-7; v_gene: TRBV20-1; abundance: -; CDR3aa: CSASRAGSYEQYF
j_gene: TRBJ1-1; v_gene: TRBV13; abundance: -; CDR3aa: CASSLRGGGTEAFF
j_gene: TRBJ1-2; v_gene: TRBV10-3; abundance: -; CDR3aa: CAISRQEALGYTF
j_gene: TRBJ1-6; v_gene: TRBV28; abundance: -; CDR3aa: CASSARDGRGLYNSPLHF
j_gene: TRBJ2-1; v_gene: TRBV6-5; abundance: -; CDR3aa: CASSYSSGREDNEQFF
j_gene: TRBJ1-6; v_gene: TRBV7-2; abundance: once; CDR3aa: CASSLVQGTYSPLHF
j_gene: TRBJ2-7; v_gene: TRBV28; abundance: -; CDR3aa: CASSPTFGTGGFYEQYF
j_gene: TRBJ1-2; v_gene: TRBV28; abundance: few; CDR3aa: CASSFFGGDGYTF
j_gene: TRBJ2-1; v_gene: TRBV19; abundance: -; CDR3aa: CASSKLAGDYNEQFF
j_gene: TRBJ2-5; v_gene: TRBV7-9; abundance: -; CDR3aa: CASSFWSGETQYF
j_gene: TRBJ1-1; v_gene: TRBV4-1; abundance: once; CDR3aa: CASSQGRQAQLNTEAFF
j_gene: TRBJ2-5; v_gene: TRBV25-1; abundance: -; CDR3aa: CASSEGTAPQETQYF
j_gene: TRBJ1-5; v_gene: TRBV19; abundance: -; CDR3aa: CASSIERQPQHF
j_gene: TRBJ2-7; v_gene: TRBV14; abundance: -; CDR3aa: CASSPRGSGRIAEQYF